This entry lists 11 T cell receptor beta chains sequenced from one sample in a study of blood T cells in healthy people across ages. It was with a sample-barcoded 5' primer and a J-beta primer mix that a second PCR of roughly 6 to 12 cycles was run. TCRdb reanalysed the 5' RACE reads using MiXCR and keeps one entry per CDR3 protein. The data hold approximately 800,000 distinct CDR3 sequences, with around 68% observed a single time. The specimen was blood. All receptors come from a man younger than 45 in good health.

V usage is TRBV12-3 or TRBV12-4 and J usage is TRBJ2-1, with 8 nucleotides matching TRBD2. Losses at the gene ends were 1 base for V and 5 bases for J; bases not matched to a gene: 4. CDR3 length equals 15 residues. The CDR3 is CASSLERGLHNEQFF. CDR3 sequence (DNA): TGTGCCAGCAGTTTAGAGCGGGGGCTTCACAATGAGCAGTTCTTC.

The chain links TRBV12-3 or TRBV12-4 to TRBJ2-1; the match to TRBD1 covers 7 bases. CDR3 length equals 14 residues. V was clipped by 6 bases and J by 7 bases; unmatched bases: 9. The CDR3 is CASRSGTVKNEQFF. Here the CDR3 DNA reads TGTGCCAGCAGGTCGGGGACAGTGAAGAATGAGCAGTTCTTC.

V gene TRBV18 combines with J gene TRBJ1-1; unclear D gene. Trimming removed 5 bases at V and 3 bases at J, with 10 bases between. The germline V gene has CDR1 KGHSH and CDR2 LQKENI. The CDR3 covers 13 residues. The CDR3 sequence: CASSENSYTEAFF. The CDR3 nucleotides are TGTGCCAGCTCAGAAAACAGCTACACTGAAGCTTTCTTT.

This chain uses TRBV10-3 with TRBJ2-5, with a weak D call TRBD2 (5 bases). Germline CDR1 ENHRY, CDR2 SYGVKD. The CDR3 extends over 11 amino acids. Trimming pared 2 bases from V and 11 bases from J, leaving 9 bases between. The CDR3 loop is CAISEGWEQYF. For the CDR3, the DNA is TGTGCCATCAGTGAGGGGTGGGAGCAGTACTTC.

The chain carries TRBV4-1 and TRBJ2-4; the D gene is possibly TRBD2 (5 bases). The closer fit of TRBJ2-7 to the DNA end suggests the J call may be wrong. Germline CDR1 MGHRA, CDR2 YSYEKL. This CDR3 comprises 11 residues. This chain's CDR3 is CATGGRREQYF. Here the CDR3 DNA reads TGCGCCACAGGAGGTCGTCGCGAGCAGTACTTC.

The chain is built from TRBV28 and TRBJ2-3, with no clear D. Germline V gives CDR1 MDHEN, CDR2 SYDVKM. The length of the CDR3 is 14 residues. Deletions cut 6 bases from V and 3 bases from J, with 13 bases between. The CDR3 region is CASSPPPSTDTQYF. For the CDR3, the DNA is TGTGCCAGCAGCCCACCGCCGAGTACAGATACGCAGTATTTT.

V gene TRBV12-3 or TRBV12-4 combines with J gene TRBJ1-4, with D unclear. V was pared by 3 bases and J by 6 bases, with 14 bases between. The CDR3 contains 15 residues. The CDR3 DNA reads TGTGCCAGCAGTTTGAACGGGGTTAACTATGAAAAACTGTTTTTT. It is translated as CASSLNGVNYEKLFF.

The chain carries TRBV20-1 and TRBJ2-3; D is perhaps TRBD1 or TRBD2 (5 bases each). The CDR3 consists of 11 residues. Germline V gives CDR1 DFQATT, CDR2 SNEGSKA (reference sequence). Trimming took 5 bases from V and 9 from J, leaving 12 bases between them. CDR3 nucleotide sequence: TGCAGTGCTCCAGAGGGGTCCACGCAGTATTTT. Protein product: CSAPEGSTQYF.

This clonotype has more than one count but fewer than ten. CDR3 amino acids: CSARGLIPDTQYF. CDR3 nucleotide sequence: TGCAGTGCTAGAGGTCTAATACCAGATACGCAGTATTTT. This chain links TRBV20-1 with TRBJ2-3; no clear D gene. The CDR3 runs 13 residues. The ends were cut back, 1 base at V and 4 bases at J, with 9 bases in the middle. Per germline, CDR1 DFQATT and CDR2 SNEGSKA (reference sequence).

The chain has TRBV30 and TRBJ2-1, with 9 bases fitting TRBD1. Per germline, CDR1 GTSNPN and CDR2 SVGIG (reference sequence). This CDR3 is 14 amino acids long. V dropped 0 bases and J dropped 5; count of bases not matched to a gene: 2. CDR3 protein: CAWSVRDRDNEQFF. CDR3 nucleotide sequence: TGTGCCTGGAGTGTACGGGACAGGGACAATGAGCAGTTCTTC.

This rearrangement joins TRBV7-2 to TRBJ2-5, with 10 positions matching TRBD2. V shed 8 bases and J 5 bases; nucleotides not matched to a gene: 8. The CDR3 has 14 residues. Per the germline V gene, CDR1 is SGHTA and CDR2 is FQGNSA. This CDR3 is CASESGGAMETQYF. The CDR3 DNA reads TGTGCCAGCGAAAGCGGGGGGGCGATGGAGACCCAGTACTTC.